This TCR beta chain was sequenced during a study of OX40 agonist ivuxolimab in advanced cancers. Study at large: The patients got ivuxolimab, which is an agonistic anti-OX40 (CD134) antibody. The eligibility criteria allowed prior anti-PD-1, anti-PD-L1 or anti-CTLA-4 therapy, and approximately 42% had some.

Produced via immunoSEQ multiplex PCR; TCRdb's table is partial and in-frame only. There are 55,000 to 70,000 clones in the sample; about 85% occur only once, and approximately 4.8% lies in the top ten. CDR1 and CDR2 (germline): SGHTA, FQGTGA. The ends were cut back, 0 bases at V and 0 bases at J, with 5 bases in the middle. The CDR3 runs 15 residues. The source was CD4+ or CD8+ T cells sorted from blood, collected in a trial of the OX40 agonist ivuxolimab. The chain combines TRBV7-3 with TRBJ2-2; D gene uncertain. The clonotype originates from an adult with an advanced solid tumor such as melanoma, head and neck, liver or kidney cancer. The CDR3 nucleotides are TGTGCCAGCAGCTTAACCAGGTCGAACACCGGGGAGCTGTTTTTT. It is translated as CASSLTRSNTGELFF. Complete variable domain (other parts from reference TRBV7-3 and TRBJ2-2): GAGVSQTPSNKVTEKGKYVELRCDPISGHTALYWYRQSLGQGPEFLIYFQGTGAADDSGLPNDRFFAVRPEGSVSTLKIQRTERGDSAVYLCASSLTRSNTGELFFGEGSRLTVL.